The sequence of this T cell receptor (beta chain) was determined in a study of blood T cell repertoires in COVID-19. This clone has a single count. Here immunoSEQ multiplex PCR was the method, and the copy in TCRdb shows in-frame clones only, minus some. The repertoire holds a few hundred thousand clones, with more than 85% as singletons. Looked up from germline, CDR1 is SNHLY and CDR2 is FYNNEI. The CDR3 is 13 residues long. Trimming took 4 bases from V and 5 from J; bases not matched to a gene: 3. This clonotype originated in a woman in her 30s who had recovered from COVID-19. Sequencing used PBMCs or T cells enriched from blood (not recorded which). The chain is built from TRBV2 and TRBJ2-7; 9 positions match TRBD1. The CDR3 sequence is CASSADRGDEQYF. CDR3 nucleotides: TGTGCCAGCAGTGCGGACAGGGGAGACGAGCAGTACTTC.